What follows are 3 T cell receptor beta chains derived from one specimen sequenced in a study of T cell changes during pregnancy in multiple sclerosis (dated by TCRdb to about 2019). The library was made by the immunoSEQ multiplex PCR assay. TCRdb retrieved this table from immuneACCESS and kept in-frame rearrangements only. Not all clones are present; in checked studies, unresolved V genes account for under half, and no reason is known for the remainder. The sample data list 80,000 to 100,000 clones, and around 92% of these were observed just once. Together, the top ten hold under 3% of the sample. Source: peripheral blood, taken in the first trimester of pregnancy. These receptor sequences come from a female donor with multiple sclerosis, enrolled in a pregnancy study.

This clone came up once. DNA of the CDR3: TGTGCCAGCAGCCCTAGCGGGGGTGCCTACAATGAGCAGTTCTTC. This gives the protein CASSPSGGAYNEQFF. The V gene is TRBV11-3, the J gene TRBJ2-1; 10 nucleotides agree with TRBD2. J lost 2 bases, V lost 5 bases, and 3 bases had no gene match. CDR1 and CDR2 from the germline V gene are SGHNT and YENEEA. This CDR3 region has 15 residues.

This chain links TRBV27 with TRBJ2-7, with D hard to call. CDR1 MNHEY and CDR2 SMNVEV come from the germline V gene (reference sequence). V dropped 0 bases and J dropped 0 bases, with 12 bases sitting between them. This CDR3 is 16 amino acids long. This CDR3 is CASSLSVLVPSYEQYF. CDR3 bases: TGTGCCAGCAGTTTATCGGTTCTAGTTCCCTCCTACGAGCAGTACTTC.

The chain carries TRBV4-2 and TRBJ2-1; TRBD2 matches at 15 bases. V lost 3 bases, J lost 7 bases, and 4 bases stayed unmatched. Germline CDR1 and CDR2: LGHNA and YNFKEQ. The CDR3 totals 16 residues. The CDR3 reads CASSHVGLAGGNEQFF. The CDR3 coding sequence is TGTGCCAGCAGCCACGTCGGACTAGCGGGAGGGAATGAGCAGTTCTTC.